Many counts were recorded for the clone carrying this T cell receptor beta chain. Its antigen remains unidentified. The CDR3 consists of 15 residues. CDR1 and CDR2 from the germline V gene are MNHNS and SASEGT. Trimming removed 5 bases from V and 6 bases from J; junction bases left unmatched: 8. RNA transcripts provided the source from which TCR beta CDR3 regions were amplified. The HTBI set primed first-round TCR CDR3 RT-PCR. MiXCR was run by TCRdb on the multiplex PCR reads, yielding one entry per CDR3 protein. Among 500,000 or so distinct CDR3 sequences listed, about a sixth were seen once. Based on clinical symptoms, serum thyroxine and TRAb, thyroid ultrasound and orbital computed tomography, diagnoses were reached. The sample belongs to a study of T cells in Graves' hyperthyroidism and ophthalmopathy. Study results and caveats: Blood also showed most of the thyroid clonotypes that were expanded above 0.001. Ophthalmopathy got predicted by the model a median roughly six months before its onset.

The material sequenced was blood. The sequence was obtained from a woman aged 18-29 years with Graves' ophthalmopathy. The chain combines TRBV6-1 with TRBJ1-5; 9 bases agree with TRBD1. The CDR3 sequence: CASSSYRGQGQPQHF. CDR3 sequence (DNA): TGTGCCAGCAGTTCTTACAGGGGGCAAGGTCAGCCCCAGCATTTT.